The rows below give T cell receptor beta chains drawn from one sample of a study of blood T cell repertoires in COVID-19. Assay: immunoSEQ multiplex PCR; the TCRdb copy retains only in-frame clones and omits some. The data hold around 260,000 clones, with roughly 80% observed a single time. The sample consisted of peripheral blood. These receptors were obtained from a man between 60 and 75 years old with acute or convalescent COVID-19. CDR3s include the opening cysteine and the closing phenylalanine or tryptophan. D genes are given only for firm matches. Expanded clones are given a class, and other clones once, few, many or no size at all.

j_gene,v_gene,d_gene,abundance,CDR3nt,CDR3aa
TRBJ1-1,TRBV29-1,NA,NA,TGCAGCGTTGACTCGGGGTTTGGAACTGAAGCTTTCTTT,CSVDSGFGTEAFF
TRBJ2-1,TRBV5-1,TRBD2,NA,TGCGCCAGCACCCTAGCGGGGACCCACAATGGGCAGTTCTTC,CASTLAGTHNGQFF
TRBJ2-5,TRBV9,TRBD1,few,TGTGCCAGCAGCCCCAGGTTGAGACAGGGTCGTCGGGAGACCCAGTACTTC,CASSPRLRQGRRETQYF
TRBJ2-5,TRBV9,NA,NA,TGTGCCAGCAGCGTAGCAGGGGGAGGTCAGACCCAGTACTTC,CASSVAGGGQTQYF
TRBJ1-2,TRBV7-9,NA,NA,TGTGCCAGCAGCTTAGGGGAGGCAGGGTATGGCTACACCTTC,CASSLGEAGYGYTF
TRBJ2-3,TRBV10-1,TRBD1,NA,TGCGCCAGCAGTCGCCGGACAGGGCAGCCAGATACGCAGTATTTT,CASSRRTGQPDTQYF
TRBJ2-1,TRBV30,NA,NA,TGTGCCGGGATAAAGAGCTCCTACAATGAGCAGTTCTTC,CAGIKSSYNEQFF
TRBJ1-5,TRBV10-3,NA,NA,TGTGCCATCAGTGAGAGGGGAGGGGTGAATAGCAATCAGCCCCAGCATTTT,CAISERGGVNSNQPQHF
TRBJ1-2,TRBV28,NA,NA,TGTGCCAGCAGGCCCGCAACCTCCCCTATATTGGCGGACTATGGCTACACCTTC,CASRPATSPILADYGYTF
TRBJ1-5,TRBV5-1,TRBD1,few,TGCGCCAGCAGTCACGGGACAGGGGAAAATCAGCCCCAGCATTTT,CASSHGTGENQPQHF
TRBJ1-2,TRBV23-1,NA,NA,TGCGCCATGGATCGAGCGGAACTAAAAATGGTCAGGCGTAAGAATGGCTACACCTTC,CAMDRAELKMVRRKNGYTF
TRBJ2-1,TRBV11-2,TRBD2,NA,TGTGCCAGCAGCCATCATCCTGGGCTAGCGGGGAACTCCTACAATGAGCAGTTCTTC,CASSHHPGLAGNSYNEQFF
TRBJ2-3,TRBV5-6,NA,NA,TGTGCCAGCAGCTTGACGGGGCGGACAGAATGGACAGATACGCAGTATTTT,CASSLTGRTEWTDTQYF
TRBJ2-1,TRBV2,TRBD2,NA,TGTGCCAGCAGTGAAGCGCGGGGGGCCACCTACAATGAGCAGTTCTTC,CASSEARGATYNEQFF
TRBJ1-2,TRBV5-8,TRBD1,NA,TGTGCCAGCAGCTGGGTCCCGGGACAGGAGTGGGGCTATGGCTACACCTTC,CASSWVPGQEWGYGYTF
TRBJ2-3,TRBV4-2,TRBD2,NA,TGTGCCAGCAGCCAAGGGAACTTACTAGCGGGGGGCACAGATACGCAGTATTTT,CASSQGNLLAGGTDTQYF
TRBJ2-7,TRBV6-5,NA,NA,TGTGCCAGCAGGAGAATAGATGGTACCTACGAGCAGTACTTC,CASRRIDGTYEQYF
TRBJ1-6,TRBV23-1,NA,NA,TGCGCCAGCTCCCGCCGGGATTCACCCCTCCACTTT,CASSRRDSPLHF
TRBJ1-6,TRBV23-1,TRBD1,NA,TGCGCCAGCAGTCAATATCAGTCGACAGGGGGCGCGGGAAATTCACCCCTCCACTTT,CASSQYQSTGGAGNSPLHF
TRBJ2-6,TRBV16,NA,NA,TGTGCCAGCAAGCTGCTGAGGGCCAACGTCCTGACTTTC,CASKLLRANVLTF
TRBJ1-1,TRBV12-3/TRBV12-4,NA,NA,TGTGCCAGCAGTTTTTTAAACACTGAAGCTTTCTTT,CASSFLNTEAFF
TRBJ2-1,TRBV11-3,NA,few,TGTGCCAGCAGCGTGGACAGATACAATGAGCAGTTCTTC,CASSVDRYNEQFF
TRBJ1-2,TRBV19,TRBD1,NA,TGTGCCAGTAGTAGGGGAAGGACAGGGAGATATGGCTACACCTTC,CASSRGRTGRYGYTF
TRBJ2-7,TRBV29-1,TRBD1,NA,TGCAGCGTTGGACAGGGGACCCGCTCCTACGAGCAGTACTTC,CSVGQGTRSYEQYF
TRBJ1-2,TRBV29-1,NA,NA,TGCAGCGTTGAAGGACAGGACGGTGGCTACACCTTC,CSVEGQDGGYTF
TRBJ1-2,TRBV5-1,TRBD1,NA,TGCGCCAGCAGCCCGACAGGGGGCGGAGGCTACACCTTC,CASSPTGGGGYTF
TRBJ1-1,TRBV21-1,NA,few,TGTGCCAGCAGCAAAGACAGGGGGCAGAACACTGAAGCTTTCTTT,CASSKDRGQNTEAFF
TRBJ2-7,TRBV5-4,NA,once,TGTGCCAGCAGCTTGAGAGACGAGCAGTACTTC,CASSLRDEQYF
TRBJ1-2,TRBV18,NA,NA,TGTGCCAGCTCACCACCGCGACAGACCTACCGGTGGGGCTACACCTTC,CASSPPRQTYRWGYTF
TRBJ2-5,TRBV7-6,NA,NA,TGTGCCAGCAGTCGAACGACTAACTTGGGGGAGACCCAGTACTTC,CASSRTTNLGETQYF
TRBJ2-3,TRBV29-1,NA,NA,TGCAGCGTTCGATCAGGCTCCGGTAGCACAGATACGCAGTATTTT,CSVRSGSGSTDTQYF
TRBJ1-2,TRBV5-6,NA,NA,TGTGCCAGCAGCCGGGAAAGGGCTGGGGGCTACACCTTC,CASSRERAGGYTF
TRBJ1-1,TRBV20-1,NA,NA,TGCAGTGCGCGATCGAACACTGAAGCTTTCTTT,CSARSNTEAFF
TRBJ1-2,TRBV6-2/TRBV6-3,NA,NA,TGTGCCAGCAGTGCCCCCTTACAGATGATTCTCTCTGGCTACACCTTC,CASSAPLQMILSGYTF
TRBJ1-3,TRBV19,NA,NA,TGTGCCAGTAGTTCAATGGACAGTCTCTTAAACACCATATATTTT,CASSSMDSLLNTIYF
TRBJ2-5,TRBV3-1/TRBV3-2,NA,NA,TGTGCCAGCAGCCAGGGGCCTAGCGAACGGGAGACCCAGTACTTC,CASSQGPSERETQYF
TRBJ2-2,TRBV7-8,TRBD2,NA,TGTGCCAGCAAAGAGGTGACTAGCGGTCTCCCCGGGGAGCTGTTTTTT,CASKEVTSGLPGELFF
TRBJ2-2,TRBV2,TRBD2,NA,TGTGCCAGCAGGGGTACTAGCGGGAGTCGTACCGGGGAGCTGTTTTTT,CASRGTSGSRTGELFF
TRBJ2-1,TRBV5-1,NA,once,TGCGCCAGCGGCGGCGGGGCGTACAATGAGCAGTTCTTC,CASGGGAYNEQFF
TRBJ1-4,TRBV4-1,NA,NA,TGCGCCAGCAGCCAAGCCCTAGGGGGGGGCGCAACTAATGAAAAACTGTTTTTT,CASSQALGGGATNEKLFF
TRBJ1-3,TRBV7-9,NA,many,TGTGCCAGCAGCTTACGGGTAGGAAGACGGGGATCTGGAAACACCATATATTTT,CASSLRVGRRGSGNTIYF
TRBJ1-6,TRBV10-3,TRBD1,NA,TGTGCCATCAAAGAAGGAGGGGGCATTTATTCACCCCTCCACTTT,CAIKEGGGIYSPLHF
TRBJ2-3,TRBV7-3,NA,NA,TGTGCCAGCAGCTTAAATCAGGGCCCGCAGTATTTT,CASSLNQGPQYF
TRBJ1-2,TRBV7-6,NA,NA,TGTGCCAGCAGCTTAGGGCGGGGGAACTATGGCTACACCTTC,CASSLGRGNYGYTF